A few counts support the clone carrying this T cell receptor beta chain. The sample is drawn from a study of T cell changes during pregnancy in multiple sclerosis. The data were produced by immunoSEQ multiplex PCR, yet TCRdb's version contains in-frame clones alone and is incomplete. The table includes some 20,000 clones, less than 90% detected once. Germline V gives CDR1 GTSNPN, CDR2 SVGIG (reference sequence). Between the trimmed V and J ends, which lost 0 bases and 0 bases, there was a span of 5 bases. The CDR3 loop spans 13 amino acids. The chain is built from TRBV30 and TRBJ1-1, with unresolved D. This sample comprised CD8+ T cells from peripheral blood mononuclear cells, obtained in the third trimester of pregnancy. This clonotype was sampled from a female donor in good health, enrolled as a control in a pregnancy study. DNA of the CDR3: TGTGCCTGGAGTGTACTGGTGAACACTGAAGCTTTCTTT. It specifies CAWSVLVNTEAFF.